This TCR beta chain was sequenced for a study of shared clonotypes between healthy human individuals. The wider study: CD4 naive and memory got three plates each, CD8 naive two, CD8 memory one.

The assay was immunoSEQ multiplex PCR, and TCRdb's table has in-frame clones only and misses some. This table holds around 700,000 clones, around 72% found once. The CDR3 is 16 residues long. The trim removed 5 bases at V and 0 bases at J, leaving 7 bases unmatched. The germline V gene encodes CDR1 SGHAT and CDR2 FQNNGV. This chain uses TRBV11-2 with TRBJ1-3, with TRBD1 identical over 7 bases. Sequencing input: memory CD4+ T cells sorted from blood. The subset was: CD45RA-negative fraction. The sequence was collected from a woman in her twenties or thirties in good health. Here the CDR3 DNA reads TGTGCCAGCAGCGCCTCAGGGGGTAGCTCTGGAAACACCATATATTTT. This translates into CASSASGGSSGNTIYF.